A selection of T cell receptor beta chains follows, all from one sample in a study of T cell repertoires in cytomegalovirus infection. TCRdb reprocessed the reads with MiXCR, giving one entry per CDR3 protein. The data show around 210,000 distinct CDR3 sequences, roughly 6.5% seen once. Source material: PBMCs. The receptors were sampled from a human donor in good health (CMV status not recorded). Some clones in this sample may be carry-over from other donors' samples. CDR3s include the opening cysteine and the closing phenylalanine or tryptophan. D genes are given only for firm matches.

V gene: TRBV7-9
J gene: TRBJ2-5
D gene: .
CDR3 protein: CASSRQGETQYF

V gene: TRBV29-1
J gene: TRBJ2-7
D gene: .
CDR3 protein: CSVGWGDEQYF

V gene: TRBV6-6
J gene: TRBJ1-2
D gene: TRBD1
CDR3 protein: CASSQTGAKIAYTF

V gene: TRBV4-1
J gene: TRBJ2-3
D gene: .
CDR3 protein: CASSTRDRSTDTQYF

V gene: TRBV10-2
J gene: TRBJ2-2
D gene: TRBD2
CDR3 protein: CASSESTLASGGAGELFF

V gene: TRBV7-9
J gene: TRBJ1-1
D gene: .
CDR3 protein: CASSSLQGETEAFF

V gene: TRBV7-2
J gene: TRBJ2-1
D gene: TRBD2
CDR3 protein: CASSSGGEQFF

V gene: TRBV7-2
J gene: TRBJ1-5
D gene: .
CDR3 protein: CASSFTGLSQPQHF

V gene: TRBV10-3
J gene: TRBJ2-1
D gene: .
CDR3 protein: CAIRERQGPEQFF

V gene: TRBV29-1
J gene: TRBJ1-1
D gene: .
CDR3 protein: CSVLQVEAFF

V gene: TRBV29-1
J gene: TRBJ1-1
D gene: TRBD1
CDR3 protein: CSVEAWLGQVNTEAFF

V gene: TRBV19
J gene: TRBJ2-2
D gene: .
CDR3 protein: CASSILTKVSGELFF

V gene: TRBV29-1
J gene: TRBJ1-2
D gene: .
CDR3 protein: CSATPGTANYGYTF

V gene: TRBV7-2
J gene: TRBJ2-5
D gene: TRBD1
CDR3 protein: CASSPGTGGSETQYF

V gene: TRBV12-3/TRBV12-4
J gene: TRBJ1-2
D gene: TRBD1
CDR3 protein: CASSLRSGGYGYTF

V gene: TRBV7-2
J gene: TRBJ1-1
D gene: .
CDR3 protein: CASSLAFSPEAFF

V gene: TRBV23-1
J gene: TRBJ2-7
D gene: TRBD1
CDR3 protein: CASSQGQVKYEQYF

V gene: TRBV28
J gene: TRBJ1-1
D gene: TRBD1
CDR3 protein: CASSPPGQGIGYTEAFF

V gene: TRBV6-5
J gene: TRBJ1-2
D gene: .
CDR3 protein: CASSYSSKANGYTF

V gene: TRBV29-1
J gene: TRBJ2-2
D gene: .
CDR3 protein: CSVGSFRANTGELFF

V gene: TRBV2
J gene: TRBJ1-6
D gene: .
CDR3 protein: CASSEVGDNSPLHF

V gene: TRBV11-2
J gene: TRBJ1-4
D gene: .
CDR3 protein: CASSLDARLYEKLFF

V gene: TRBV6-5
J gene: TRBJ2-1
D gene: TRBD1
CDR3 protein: CASSKLQGAGSYNEQFF

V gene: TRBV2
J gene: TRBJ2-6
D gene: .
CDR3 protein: CASGSSRGAANVLTF

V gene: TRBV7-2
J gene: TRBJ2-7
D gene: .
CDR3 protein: CASLSDGHYEQYF

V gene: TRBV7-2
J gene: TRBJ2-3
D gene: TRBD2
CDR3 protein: CASSFQRGPTDTQYF

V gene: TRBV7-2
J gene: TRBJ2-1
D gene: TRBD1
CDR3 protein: CASTPLTGGHNEQFF

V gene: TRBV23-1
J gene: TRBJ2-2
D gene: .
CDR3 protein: CASSQETWLGAGELFF

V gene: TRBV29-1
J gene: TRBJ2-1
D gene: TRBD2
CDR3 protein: CSALAGGYNEQFF

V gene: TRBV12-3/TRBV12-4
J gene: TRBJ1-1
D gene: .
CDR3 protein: CASGRMDPNTEAFF

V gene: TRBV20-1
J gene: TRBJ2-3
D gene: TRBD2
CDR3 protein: CSATVSGGGTDTQYF

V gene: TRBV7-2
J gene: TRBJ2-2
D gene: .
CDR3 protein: CASSLVLDTGELFF

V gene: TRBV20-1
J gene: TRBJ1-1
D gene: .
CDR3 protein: CSASSGANTEAFF

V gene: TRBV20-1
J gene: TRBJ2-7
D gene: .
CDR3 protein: CSARVRGNEQYF

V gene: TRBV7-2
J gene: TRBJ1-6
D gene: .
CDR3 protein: CASSSHGERNSPLHF

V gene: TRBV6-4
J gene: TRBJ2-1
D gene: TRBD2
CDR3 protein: CASSERGGSYNEQFF

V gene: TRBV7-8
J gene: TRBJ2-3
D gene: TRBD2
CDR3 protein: CASSISGLAGGRTDTQYF

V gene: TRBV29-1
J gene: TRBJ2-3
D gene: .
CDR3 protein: CSGNHRVGDTQYF

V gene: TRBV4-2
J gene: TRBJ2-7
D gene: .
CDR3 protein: CASSQGVQGLFNEQYF

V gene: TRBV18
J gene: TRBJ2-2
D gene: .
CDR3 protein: CASSPQTGELFF

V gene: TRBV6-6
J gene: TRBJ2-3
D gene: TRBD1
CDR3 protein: CASSWTGNVEGSTDTQYF

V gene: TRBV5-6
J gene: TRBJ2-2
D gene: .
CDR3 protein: CASSSEGPGEGMLFF

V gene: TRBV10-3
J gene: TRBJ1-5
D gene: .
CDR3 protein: CAISEGGEGQPQHF

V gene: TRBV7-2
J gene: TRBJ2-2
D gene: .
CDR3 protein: CASSSHYTGELFF

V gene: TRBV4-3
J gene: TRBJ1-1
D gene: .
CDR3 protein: CASSQAPRARTEAFF

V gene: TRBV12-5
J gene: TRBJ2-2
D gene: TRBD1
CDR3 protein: CASGPWTGADTGELFF

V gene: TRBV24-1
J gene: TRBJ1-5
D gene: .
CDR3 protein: CATSDARGGSVQPQHF

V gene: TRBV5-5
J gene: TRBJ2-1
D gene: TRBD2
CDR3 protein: CASSQVGSGASGNEQFF

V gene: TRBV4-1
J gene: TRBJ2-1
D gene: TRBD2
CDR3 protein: CASSARLAASLYNEQFF

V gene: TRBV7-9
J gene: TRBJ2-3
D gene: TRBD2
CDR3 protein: CASNSGTSGAHGTQYF

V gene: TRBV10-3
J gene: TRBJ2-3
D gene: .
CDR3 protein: CAISDSWGGATDTQYF

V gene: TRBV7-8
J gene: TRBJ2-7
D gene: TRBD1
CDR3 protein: CASSFIQGAAGEQYF

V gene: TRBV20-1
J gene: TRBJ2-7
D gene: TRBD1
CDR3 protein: CSASDQGQGVHEQYF

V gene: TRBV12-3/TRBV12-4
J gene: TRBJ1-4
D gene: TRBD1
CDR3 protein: CASSKGTVNEKLFF